This record looks at one TCR beta chain sequence and its context. Its antigen is still unknown. These data belong to a study of tissue T cells after allogeneic stem cell transplantation. About the study: Every graft-versus-host disease patient had gastrointestinal disease and got several lines of graft-versus-host disease therapy. CD3+ T cells were flow-sorted when enough cells; otherwise DNA extracted directly. Study-level results: Across patients, clones rarely overlapped, yet motif clusters were shared tissue-specifically. Alloreactivity or antigen specificity of tissue TCRs was not determined; some clones might be host cells.

The method was immunoSEQ multiplex PCR; TCRdb's version includes in-frame clones alone and lacks a portion of them. The data show about 43,000 clones, roughly 89% seen once. The sequenced sample was blood, obtained before transplantation. The sequence was obtained from a woman aged 40 to 75 who later had graft-versus-host disease after an allogeneic stem cell transplant.

In nucleotides, the CDR3 is TGCGCCAGCAGCTTGAGCGGGAGACCAGATACGCAGTATTTT. This encodes CASSLSGRPDTQYF. The V call is TRBV5-1, the J call TRBJ2-3, with 8 bases that match TRBD2. This CDR3 contains 14 residues. CDR1 and CDR2 from the germline V gene are SGHRS and YFSETQ. V lost 1 base and J lost 4; bases outside the gene matches: 2.